These T cell receptor beta chains were read from a single sample in a study of cytomegalovirus exposure and HLA in healthy donors. Generated by immunoSEQ multiplex PCR, the TCRdb table keeps only in-frame clones and is missing some. The sample has 90,000 to 150,000 clones; about 80% are singletons. Sequenced sample: PBMCs. The receptors originated from a female donor in good health and CMV-seronegative. The CDR3 runs from the conserved cysteine through the conserved F or W. The order of the fields is clone size, D gene, J gene, V gene, CDR3 protein, CDR3 DNA. A D gene is named only where the DNA matches it firmly. Expanded clones are given a class, and other clones once, few, many or no size at all.

.	TRBD2	TRBJ2-5	TRBV14	CASSTTGGATRETQYF	TGTGCCAGCAGTACAACCGGGGGGGCCACCAGAGAGACCCAGTACTTC
.	.	TRBJ1-2	TRBV2	CASSEGQGYGYTF	TGTGCCAGCAGTGAGGGACAAGGTTATGGCTACACCTTC
.	.	TRBJ1-1	TRBV4-2	CASSQGGTHREAFF	TGTGCCAGCAGCCAAGGGGGCACTCACAGGGAAGCTTTCTTT
.	.	TRBJ1-2	TRBV11-2	CASSLGTGSVDGYTF	TGTGCCAGCAGCTTAGGCACAGGGAGCGTTGATGGCTACACCTTC
.	TRBD1	TRBJ1-2	TRBV25-1	CASSKTGSDYGYTF	TGTGCCAGCAGTAAGACAGGGTCGGACTATGGCTACACCTTC
few	.	TRBJ1-6	TRBV11-2	CASSHEAGSNSPLHF	TGTGCCAGCAGCCACGAGGCCGGGAGCAATTCCCCCCTCCACTTT
.	TRBD1	TRBJ1-2	TRBV14	CASSQGRRQGREGYGYTF	TGTGCCAGCAGCCAAGGGCGTCGACAGGGGCGAGAGGGCTATGGCTACACCTTC
.	TRBD1	TRBJ1-1	TRBV7-6	CASSLSPGGVNEAFF	TGTGCCAGCAGCTTAAGTCCAGGGGGTGTAAATGAAGCTTTCTTT
.	.	TRBJ1-4	TRBV19	CASSGRQVGNEKLFF	TGTGCCAGTAGTGGGCGTCAGGTCGGTAATGAAAAACTGTTTTTT
once	.	TRBJ2-2	TRBV9	CASSAQGSGELFF	TGTGCCAGCAGCGCGCAGGGGTCCGGGGAGCTGTTTTTT
.	TRBD2	TRBJ2-4	TRBV5-4	CASSLNDGGIAKNIQYF	TGTGCCAGCAGCCTCAACGACGGGGGGATAGCCAAAAACATTCAGTACTTC
.	TRBD2	TRBJ2-5	TRBV9	CASSLAAGGAGETQYF	TGTGCCAGCAGCCTGGCGGCGGGGGGGGCGGGAGAGACCCAGTACTTC
once	.	TRBJ2-2	TRBV5-1	CASSLEQQNTGELFF	TGCGCCAGCAGCTTGGAACAGCAGAACACCGGGGAGCTGTTTTTT
.	TRBD1	TRBJ1-2	TRBV9	CASSVVDRAQGYTF	TGTGCCAGCAGCGTAGTAGACAGGGCCCAAGGCTACACCTTC
.	TRBD1	TRBJ1-2	TRBV19	CASSLRDRAGYTF	TGTGCCAGTAGCCTCCGGGACAGGGCGGGCTACACCTTC
.	.	TRBJ1-3	TRBV5-5	CASSSGVVSGNTIYF	TGTGCCAGCAGCTCCGGGGTTGTGTCTGGAAACACCATATATTTT
.	.	TRBJ2-5	TRBV7-7	CASAPGHLIETQYF	TGTGCCAGCGCCCCGGGACACTTAATAGAGACCCAGTACTTC
.	.	TRBJ2-5	TRBV2	CASSEATRSPVVETQYF	TGTGCCAGCAGTGAGGCGACTAGGTCCCCGGTAGTGGAGACCCAGTACTTC
.	TRBD1	TRBJ1-6	TRBV23-1	CASSQQGDHRISNSPLHF	TGCGCCAGCAGTCAACAGGGGGACCATAGGATCTCTAATTCACCCCTCCACTTT
.	TRBD1	TRBJ2-5	TRBV5-1	CASSLVAGQGGTQYF	TGCGCCAGCAGCTTGGTAGCCGGACAGGGAGGGACCCAGTACTTC
.	TRBD2	TRBJ2-7	TRBV6-1	CASSQGLAGGYEQYF	TGTGCCAGCAGTCAGGGACTAGCGGGGGGTTACGAGCAGTACTTC
.	.	TRBJ2-5	TRBV7-6	CASSPIDRQETQYF	TGTGCCAGCAGCCCCATCGACAGACAAGAGACCCAGTACTTC
.	TRBD2	TRBJ2-7	TRBV6-1	CASESSGGHSYEQYF	TGTGCCAGCGAATCGAGCGGGGGGCACTCCTACGAGCAGTACTTC
.	.	TRBJ2-7	TRBV13	CASSLGLWGAIVDEQYF	TGTGCCAGCAGCTTAGGCCTGTGGGGCGCTATAGTCGACGAGCAGTACTTC
.	TRBD1	TRBJ2-3	TRBV5-4	CASSFGPGTGALRTDTQYF	TGTGCCAGCAGCTTCGGGCCCGGGACAGGGGCCCTTCGCACAGATACGCAGTATTTT
.	TRBD2	TRBJ2-5	TRBV6-6	CATRGNSGAQETQYF	TGTGCCACCCGGGGAAATAGCGGGGCTCAAGAGACCCAGTACTTC
.	TRBD1	TRBJ2-2	TRBV19	CASRTGTGLTGELFF	TGTGCCAGTAGGACCGGGACAGGCCTCACCGGGGAGCTGTTTTTT
.	.	TRBJ1-3	TRBV29-1	CSGLTGSGNTIYF	TGCAGCGGATTGACAGGCTCTGGAAACACCATATATTTT
.	TRBD1	TRBJ2-1	TRBV25-1	CASSPGQGLYEQFF	TGTGCCAGCAGTCCCGGACAGGGTTTGTATGAGCAGTTCTTC
few	.	TRBJ1-1	TRBV28	CASSTGGVGMNTEAFF	TGTGCCAGCTCAACGGGAGGGGTGGGCATGAACACTGAAGCTTTCTTT
.	.	TRBJ1-2	TRBV4-1	CASSQDPSGRGDDGYTF	TGCGCCAGCAGCCAAGATCCGAGCGGCAGGGGAGACGATGGCTACACCTTC
once	.	TRBJ1-5	TRBV19	CASSIQGASNQPQHF	TGTGCCAGTAGTATTCAGGGTGCCAGCAATCAGCCCCAGCATTTT
.	.	TRBJ1-2	TRBV4-3	CASSQERGYGYTF	TGCGCCAGCAGCCAAGAAAGGGGTTATGGCTACACCTTC
.	TRBD2	TRBJ2-7	TRBV7-9	CSSSVEGLVVYEQYF	TGTTCCAGCAGTGTGGAGGGACTAGTCGTATACGAGCAGTACTTC
.	.	TRBJ1-1	TRBV5-1	CASEYLGGGPGNTEAFF	TGCGCCAGCGAATATCTGGGAGGGGGGCCGGGGAACACTGAAGCTTTCTTT
.	.	TRBJ1-1	TRBV4-3	CASSQDWAGGREAFF	TGCGCCAGCAGCCAAGATTGGGCGGGGGGGAGAGAAGCTTTCTTT
.	.	TRBJ2-3	TRBV29-1	CSATMTTDTQYF	TGCAGCGCGACAATGACCACAGATACGCAGTATTTT
.	.	TRBJ1-4	TRBV5-1	CASSLNPTSKATNEKLFF	TGCGCCAGCAGCTTGAATCCGACAAGCAAAGCAACTAATGAAAAACTGTTTTTT
.	TRBD1	TRBJ2-5	TRBV6-5	CATHTGGTGGETQYF	TGTGCCACCCATACCGGAGGGACAGGGGGAGAGACCCAGTACTTC
few	.	TRBJ1-1	TRBV6-5	CASSQPGGTEAFF	TGTGCCAGCAGCCAACCGGGGGGAACTGAAGCTTTCTTT
.	.	TRBJ2-7	TRBV5-4	CASSSGQLNSYEQYF	TGTGCCAGCAGCTCTGGACAGCTTAACTCCTACGAGCAGTACTTC
.	.	TRBJ1-4	TRBV11-2	CASSTIQGRIQENEKLFF	TGTGCCAGCAGCACCATTCAGGGAAGGATACAGGAGAATGAAAAACTGTTTTTT
.	TRBD2	TRBJ2-7	TRBV5-4	CASSSAGAGPYEQYF	TGTGCCAGCAGCTCAGCGGGGGCAGGGCCCTACGAGCAGTACTTC
few	.	TRBJ1-4	TRBV9	CASSPRTERNEKLFF	TGTGCCAGCAGCCCCCGGACAGAACGGAATGAAAAACTGTTTTTT
.	.	TRBJ1-2	TRBV4-2	CASSQGGQKYGYTF	TGTGCCAGCAGCCAAGGCGGGCAGAAGTATGGCTACACCTTC
.	TRBD1	TRBJ2-7	TRBV29-1	CSGGQGRGYEQYF	TGCAGCGGTGGACAGGGAAGAGGCTACGAGCAGTACTTC
.	TRBD2	TRBJ2-1	TRBV14	CASSQVGGGVQFF	TGTGCCAGCAGCCAAGTGGGCGGGGGGGTGCAGTTCTTC
few	.	TRBJ1-5	TRBV7-9	CASSPPNQPQHF	TGTGCCAGCAGCCCCCCAAATCAGCCCCAGCATTTT
.	.	TRBJ2-1	TRBV29-1	CSVAGQEYNEQFF	TGCAGCGTTGCGGGACAAGAATACAATGAGCAGTTCTTC
.	TRBD2	TRBJ2-1	TRBV7-8	CASSLGLLAGGVGDEQFF	TGTGCCAGCAGCTTAGGTCTACTAGCGGGGGGAGTAGGCGATGAGCAGTTCTTC
once	TRBD1	TRBJ2-7	TRBV6-6	CASSPGTGEISYEQYF	TGTGCCAGCAGTCCAGGGACAGGGGAAATCTCCTACGAGCAGTACTTC
.	TRBD1	TRBJ2-7	TRBV7-2	CASSSGQGSYEQYF	TGTGCCAGCAGCTCGGGACAGGGCTCCTACGAGCAGTACTTC
.	.	TRBJ1-1	TRBV19	CASSIVVNTEAFF	TGTGCCAGTAGTATAGTAGTGAACACTGAAGCTTTCTTT
.	.	TRBJ1-2	TRBV7-2	CASSTHGTATYGYTF	TGTGCCAGCAGCACTCATGGTACTGCAACCTATGGCTACACCTTC
.	.	TRBJ2-2	TRBV7-3	CASSLFHDTGELFF	TGTGCCAGCAGCTTATTTCATGACACCGGGGAGCTGTTTTTT
.	TRBD1	TRBJ1-4	TRBV7-2	CASSLALRGLGEKLFF	TGTGCCAGCAGCTTAGCCCTCAGGGGGCTCGGAGAAAAACTGTTTTTT
.	TRBD1	TRBJ2-2	TRBV7-7	CASSLGTGGGNQLFF	TGTGCTAGCAGCTTGGGGACAGGGGGGGGCAACCAGCTGTTTTTT
once	TRBD1	TRBJ2-7	TRBV7-6	CASSLDRGVFYEQYF	TGTGCCAGCAGCCTGGACAGGGGTGTTTTCTACGAGCAGTACTTC
few	TRBD1	TRBJ1-2	TRBV4-3	CASSQEGQGTYGYTF	TGCGCCAGCAGCCAAGAGGGACAGGGGACCTATGGCTACACCTTC